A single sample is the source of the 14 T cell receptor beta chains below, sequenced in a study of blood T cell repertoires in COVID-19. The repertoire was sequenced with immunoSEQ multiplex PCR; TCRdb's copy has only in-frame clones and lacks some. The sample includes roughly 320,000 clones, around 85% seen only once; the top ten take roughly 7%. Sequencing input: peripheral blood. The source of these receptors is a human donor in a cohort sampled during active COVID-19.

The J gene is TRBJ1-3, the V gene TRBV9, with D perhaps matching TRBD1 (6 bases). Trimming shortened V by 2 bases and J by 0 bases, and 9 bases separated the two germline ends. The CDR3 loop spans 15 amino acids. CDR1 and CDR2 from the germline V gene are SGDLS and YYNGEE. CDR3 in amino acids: CASSVDSPSGNTIYF. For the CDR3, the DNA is TGTGCCAGCAGCGTGGACAGTCCCTCTGGAAACACCATATATTTT.

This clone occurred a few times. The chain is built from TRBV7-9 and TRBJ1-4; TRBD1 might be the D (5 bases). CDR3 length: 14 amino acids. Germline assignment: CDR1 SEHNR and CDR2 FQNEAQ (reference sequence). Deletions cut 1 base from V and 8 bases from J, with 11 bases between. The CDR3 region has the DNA TGTGCCAGCAGCTTAGAGGCAGGGCTGGAAAAACTGTTTTTT. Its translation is CASSLEAGLEKLFF. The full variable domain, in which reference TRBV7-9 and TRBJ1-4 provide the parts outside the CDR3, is DTGVSQNPRHKITKRGQNVTFRCDPISEHNRLYWYRQTLGQGPEFLTYFQNEAQLEKSRLLSDRFSAERPKGSFSTLEIQRTEQGDSAMYLCASSLEAGLEKLFFGSGTQLSVL.

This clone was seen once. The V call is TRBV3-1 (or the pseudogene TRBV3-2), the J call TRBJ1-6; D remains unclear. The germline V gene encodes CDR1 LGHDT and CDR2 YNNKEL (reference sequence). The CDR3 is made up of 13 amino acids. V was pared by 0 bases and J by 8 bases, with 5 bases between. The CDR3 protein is CASSQDYYSPLHF. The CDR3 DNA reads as TGTGCCAGCAGCCAAGACTACTATTCACCCCTCCACTTT.

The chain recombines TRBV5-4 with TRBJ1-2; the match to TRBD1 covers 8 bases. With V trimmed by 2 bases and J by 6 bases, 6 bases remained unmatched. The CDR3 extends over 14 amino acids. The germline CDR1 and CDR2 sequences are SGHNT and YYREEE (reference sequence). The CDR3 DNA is TGTGCCAGCAGCTTAGGGACAGGAGTGGATGGCTACACCTTC. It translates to CASSLGTGVDGYTF.

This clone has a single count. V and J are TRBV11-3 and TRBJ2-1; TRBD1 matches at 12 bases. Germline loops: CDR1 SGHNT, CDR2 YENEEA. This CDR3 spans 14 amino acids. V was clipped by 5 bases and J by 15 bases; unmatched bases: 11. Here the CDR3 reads CASSTGTGGSAPFF. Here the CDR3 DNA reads TGTGCCAGCAGCACAGGGACAGGGGGCTCGGCGCCGTTCTTC.

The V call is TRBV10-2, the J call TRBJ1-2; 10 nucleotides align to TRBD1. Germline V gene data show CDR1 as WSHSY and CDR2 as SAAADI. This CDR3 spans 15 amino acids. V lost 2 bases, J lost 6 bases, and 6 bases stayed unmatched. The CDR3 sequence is CASSERQGAGNGYTF. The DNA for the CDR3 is TGCGCCAGCAGTGAGAGACAGGGGGCTGGAAATGGCTACACCTTC.

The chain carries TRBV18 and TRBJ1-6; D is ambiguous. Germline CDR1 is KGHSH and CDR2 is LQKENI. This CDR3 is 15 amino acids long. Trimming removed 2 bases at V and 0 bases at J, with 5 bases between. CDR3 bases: TGTGCCAGCTCACCAGGCAGCTCCTATAATTCACCCCTCCACTTT. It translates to CASSPGSSYNSPLHF.

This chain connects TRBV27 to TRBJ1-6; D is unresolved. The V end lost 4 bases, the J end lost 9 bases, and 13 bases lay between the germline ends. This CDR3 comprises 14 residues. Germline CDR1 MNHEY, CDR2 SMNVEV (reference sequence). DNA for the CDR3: TGTGCCAGCAGTTGGCGGGAGAAGGGTTCACCCCTCCACTTT. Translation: CASSWREKGSPLHF.

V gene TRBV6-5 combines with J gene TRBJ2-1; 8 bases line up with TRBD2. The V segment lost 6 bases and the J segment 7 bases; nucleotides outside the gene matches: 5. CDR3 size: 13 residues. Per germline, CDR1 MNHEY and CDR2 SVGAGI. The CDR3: CASRIGGGNEQFF. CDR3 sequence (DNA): TGTGCCAGCAGGATAGGCGGGGGGAATGAGCAGTTCTTC.

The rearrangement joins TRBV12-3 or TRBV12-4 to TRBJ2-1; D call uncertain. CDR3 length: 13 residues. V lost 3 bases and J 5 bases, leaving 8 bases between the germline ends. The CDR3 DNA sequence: TGTGCCAGCAGTTTTTCGCTAAACAATGAGCAGTTCTTC. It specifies CASSFSLNNEQFF.

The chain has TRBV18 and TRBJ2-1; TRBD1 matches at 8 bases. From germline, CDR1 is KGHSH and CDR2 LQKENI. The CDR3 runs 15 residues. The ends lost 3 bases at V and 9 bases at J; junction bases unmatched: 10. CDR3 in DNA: TGTGCCAGCTCACCGAGGACAGGGAAAGGAGGTGAGCAGTTCTTC. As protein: CASSPRTGKGGEQFF.

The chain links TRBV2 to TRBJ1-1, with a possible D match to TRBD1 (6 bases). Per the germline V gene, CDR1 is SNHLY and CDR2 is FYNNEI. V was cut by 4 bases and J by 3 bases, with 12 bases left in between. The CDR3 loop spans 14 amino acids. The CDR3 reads CASSGRGADTEAFF. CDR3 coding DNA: TGTGCCAGCAGTGGGCGGGGGGCCGACACTGAAGCTTTCTTT.

The CDR3 nucleotides read TGTGCCAGCAGTTACTCCACTCCGACGGGAGCTACGCAGTATTTT. Encoded protein: CASSYSTPTGATQYF. The chain uses TRBV6-5 and TRBJ2-3; D possibly corresponds to TRBD2 (6 bases). Germline V gene sequence: CDR1 MNHEY, CDR2 SVGAGI. This CDR3 has 15 amino acids. The V end lost 0 bases, the J end lost 8 bases, and 15 bases lay between the germline ends.

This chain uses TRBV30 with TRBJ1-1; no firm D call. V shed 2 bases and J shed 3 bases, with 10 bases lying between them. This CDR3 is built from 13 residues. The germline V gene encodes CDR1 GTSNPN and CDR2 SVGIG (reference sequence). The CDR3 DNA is TGTGCCTGGAGTAAACGGGGATACACTGAAGCTTTCTTT. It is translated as CAWSKRGYTEAFF. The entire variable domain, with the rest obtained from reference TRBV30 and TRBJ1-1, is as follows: SQTIHQWPATLVQPVGSPLSLECTVEGTSNPNLYWYRQAAGRGLQLLFYSVGIGQISSEVPQNLSASRPQDRQFILSSKKLLLSDSGFYLCAWSKRGYTEAFFGQGTRLTVV.